This T cell receptor beta chain emerged from a study of blood T cell repertoires in COVID-19 (dated by TCRdb to 2020 to 2021). As for the study more broadly: Collaborator samples came from the United States, Italy and Spain and covered acute and convalescent phases of COVID-19. The material from the prospective study consisted of cDNA or gDNA derived from T cells, B-cell-depleted T cells, or PBMCs. Subjects who had been exposed to COVID-19, were actively infected with it, or had recovered from it provided the deeply sampled blood TCRbeta repertoires that made up the dataset. The repertoires were made available in a free public database intended to serve as a resource for research on the immune response to SARS-CoV-2. Samples came from the ongoing ImmuneRACE study (first 160 participants) plus 1,254 subjects from 6 global collaborators. Nearly every sample came with metadata listing a de-identified subject ID, COVID-19 status, age in years and sex. Where available, HLA class I and class II types were taken from metadata supplied by the sample provider and were not determined by assay-based typing. The full study reports these points: The quantity of clinical and demographic metadata differed by source and by participant and was supplied without curation.

One collaborating source in Seattle enrolled patients while the patients were actively infected and followed the patients over time throughout the course of disease. Collaborating institutions collected whole blood in K2EDTA tubes following their own protocols. For TCRbeta analysis, collaborator samples were shipped as frozen whole blood, as isolated PBMCs, or as DNA extracted from either sample type. The CDR3 contains 13 residues, cysteine and phenylalanine counted. CDR3 DNA is the only sequence kept; it has 39 bases, read in frame from the first base. Cut back by 5 bases and 6 bases, the V and J ends lie 13 bases apart. The germline V gene encodes CDR1 KGHDR and CDR2 SFDVKD. On this clone itself: The antigen this receptor binds is unknown. One base away there is no much larger clone; base qualities are not given.

TCRbeta CDR3 regions were amplified from genomic DNA by means of the immunoSEQ Assay, a bias-controlled multiplex PCR. The study's own analysis went as follows. The number of nucleated cells in each sample was estimated from the amplification of reference gene primers within the assay. To quantify the absolute abundance of each unique TCRbeta CDR3 rearrangement, sequence reads were collapsed and filtered. For each sample, productive Simpson clonality was calculated by taking the square root of Simpson's diversity index across productive rearrangements. TCRdb limited this immuneACCESS table to in-frame rearrangements with V and J called. A share of clones is missing; checked studies link under half to unresolved V genes, and the rest is unexplained. V and J calls and clone size are copied from that table; D and trimming were computed from the DNA. The sample table shows approximately 250,000 clones, and more than 75% are seen once. Roughly 5% of the sample is held by the ten biggest clonotypes.

Material for sequencing was peripheral blood. The rearranged segments are TRBV24-1 and TRBJ2-7; a weak D assignment points to TRBD1 (6 bases agree). The TCR originated in a woman in her sixties with COVID-19, enrolled during active disease. The DNA is as follows: TGTGCCACCAGTGGTCCAGGGGTGGGCGAGCAGTACTTC. The translation is CATSGPGVGEQYF.